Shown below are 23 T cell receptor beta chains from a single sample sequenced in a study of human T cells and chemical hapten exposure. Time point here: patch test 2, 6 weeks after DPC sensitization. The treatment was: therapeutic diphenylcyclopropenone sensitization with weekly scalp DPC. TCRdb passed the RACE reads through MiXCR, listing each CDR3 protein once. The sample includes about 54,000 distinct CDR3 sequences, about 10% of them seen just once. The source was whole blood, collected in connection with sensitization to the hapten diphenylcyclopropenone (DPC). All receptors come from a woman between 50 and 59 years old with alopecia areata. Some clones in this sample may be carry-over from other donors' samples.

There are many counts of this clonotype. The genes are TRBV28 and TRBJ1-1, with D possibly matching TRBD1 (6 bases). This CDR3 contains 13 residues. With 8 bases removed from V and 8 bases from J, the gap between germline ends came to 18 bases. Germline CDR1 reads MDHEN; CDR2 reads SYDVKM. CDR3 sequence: CASGNRDTVEAFF. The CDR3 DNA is TGTGCCAGCGGGAACCGGGACACTGTCGAAGCTTTCTTT. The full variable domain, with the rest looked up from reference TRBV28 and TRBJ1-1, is DVKVTQSSRYLVKRTGEKVFLECVQDMDHENMFWYRQDPGLGLRLIYFSYDVKMKEKGDIPEGYSVSREKKERFSLILESASTNQTSMYLCASGNRDTVEAFFGQGTRLTVV.

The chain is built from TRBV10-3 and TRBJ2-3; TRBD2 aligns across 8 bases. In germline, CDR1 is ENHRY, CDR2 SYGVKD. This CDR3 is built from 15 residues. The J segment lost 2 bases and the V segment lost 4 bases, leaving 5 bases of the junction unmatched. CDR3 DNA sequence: TGTGCCATCAGTGGAGCGGGGGCCCTCACAGATACGCAGTATTTT. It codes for CAISGAGALTDTQYF.

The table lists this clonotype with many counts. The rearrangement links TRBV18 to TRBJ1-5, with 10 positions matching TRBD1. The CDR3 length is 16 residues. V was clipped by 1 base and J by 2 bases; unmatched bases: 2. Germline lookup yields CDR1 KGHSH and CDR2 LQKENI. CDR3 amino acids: CASSPRQGAGNQPQHF. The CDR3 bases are TGTGCCAGCTCACCACGACAGGGGGCCGGCAATCAGCCCCAGCATTTT.

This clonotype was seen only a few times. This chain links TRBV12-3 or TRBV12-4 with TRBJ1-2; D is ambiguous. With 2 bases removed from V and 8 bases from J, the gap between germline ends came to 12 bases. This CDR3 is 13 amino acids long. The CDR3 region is CASSLSNTRGYTF. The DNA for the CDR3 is TGTGCCAGCAGTTTAAGTAACACCCGGGGCTACACCTTC.

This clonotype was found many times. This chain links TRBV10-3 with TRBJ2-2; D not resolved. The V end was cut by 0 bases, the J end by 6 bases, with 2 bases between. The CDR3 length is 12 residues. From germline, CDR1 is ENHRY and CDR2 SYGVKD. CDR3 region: CAISESSGELFF. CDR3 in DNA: TGTGCCATCAGTGAGTCGTCCGGGGAGCTGTTTTTT.

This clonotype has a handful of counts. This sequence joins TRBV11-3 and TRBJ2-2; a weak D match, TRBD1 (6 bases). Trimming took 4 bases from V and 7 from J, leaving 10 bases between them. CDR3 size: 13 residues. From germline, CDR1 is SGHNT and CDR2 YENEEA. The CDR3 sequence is CASSSRQDGELFF. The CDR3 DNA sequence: TGTGCCAGCAGCTCAAGACAGGACGGGGAGCTGTTTTTT.

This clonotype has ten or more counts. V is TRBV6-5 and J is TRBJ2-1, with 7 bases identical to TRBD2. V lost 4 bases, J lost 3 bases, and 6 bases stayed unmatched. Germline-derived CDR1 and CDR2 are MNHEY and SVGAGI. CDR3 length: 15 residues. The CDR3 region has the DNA TGTGCCAGCAGTTCAGCGGGACGGATCTACAATGAGCAGTTCTTC. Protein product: CASSSAGRIYNEQFF.

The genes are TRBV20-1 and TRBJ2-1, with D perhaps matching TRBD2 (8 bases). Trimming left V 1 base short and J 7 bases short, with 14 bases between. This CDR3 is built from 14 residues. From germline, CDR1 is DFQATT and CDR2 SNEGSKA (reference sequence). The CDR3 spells CSARGGRTGNEQFF. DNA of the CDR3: TGCAGTGCTAGAGGCGGGAGGACAGGAAATGAGCAGTTCTTC.

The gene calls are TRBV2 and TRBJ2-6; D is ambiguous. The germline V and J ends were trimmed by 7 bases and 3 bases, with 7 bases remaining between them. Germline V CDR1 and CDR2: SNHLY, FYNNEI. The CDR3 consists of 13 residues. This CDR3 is CASMAFGANVLTF. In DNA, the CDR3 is TGTGCCAGCATGGCTTTTGGGGCCAACGTCCTGACTTTC. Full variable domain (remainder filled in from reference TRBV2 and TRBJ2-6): EPEVTQTPSHQVTQMGQEVILRCVPISNHLYFYWYRQILGQKVEFLVSFYNNEISEKSEIFDDQFSVERPDGSNFTLKIRSTKLEDSAMYFCASMAFGANVLTFGAGSRLTVL.

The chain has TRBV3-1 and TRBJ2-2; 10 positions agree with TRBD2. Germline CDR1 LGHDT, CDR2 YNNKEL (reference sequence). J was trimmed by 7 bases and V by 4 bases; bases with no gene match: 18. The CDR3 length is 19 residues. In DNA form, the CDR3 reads TGTGCCAGCAGCCCAAAGCTGATAGCGGGAGGCCTCCTGAGCGGGGAGCTGTTTTTT. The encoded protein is CASSPKLIAGGLLSGELFF. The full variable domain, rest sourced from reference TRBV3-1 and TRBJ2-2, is DTAVSQTPKYLVTQMGNDKSIKCEQNLGHDTMYWYKQDSKKFLKIMFSYNNKELIINETVPNRFSPKSPDKAHLNLHINSLELGDSAVYFCASSPKLIAGGLLSGELFFGEGSRLTVL.

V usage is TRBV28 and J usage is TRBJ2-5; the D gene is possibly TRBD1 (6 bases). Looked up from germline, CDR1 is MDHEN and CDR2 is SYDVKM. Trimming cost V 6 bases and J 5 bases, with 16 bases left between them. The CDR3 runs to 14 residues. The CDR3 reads CASSAPQGMETQYF. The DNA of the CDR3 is TGTGCCAGCAGCGCACCCCAGGGGATGGAGACCCAGTACTTC.

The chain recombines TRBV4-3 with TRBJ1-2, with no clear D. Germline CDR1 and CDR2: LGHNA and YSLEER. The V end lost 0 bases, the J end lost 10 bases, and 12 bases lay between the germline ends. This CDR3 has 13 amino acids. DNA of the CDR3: TGCGCCAGCAGCCAAGATTTCGGCATGGACTACACCTTC. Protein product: CASSQDFGMDYTF.

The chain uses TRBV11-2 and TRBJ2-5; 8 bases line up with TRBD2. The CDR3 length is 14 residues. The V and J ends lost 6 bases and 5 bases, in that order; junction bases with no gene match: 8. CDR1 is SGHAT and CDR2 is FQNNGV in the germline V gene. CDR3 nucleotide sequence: TGTGCCAGCAGTCAACGGGGGGGCCTCGAGACCCAGTACTTC. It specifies CASSQRGGLETQYF.

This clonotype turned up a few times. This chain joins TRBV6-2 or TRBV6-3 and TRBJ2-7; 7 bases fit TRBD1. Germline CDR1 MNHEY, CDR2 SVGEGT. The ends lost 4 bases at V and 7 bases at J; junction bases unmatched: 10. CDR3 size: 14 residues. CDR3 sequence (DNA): TGTGCCAGCAGTTCCCCGGGACAGCCTTTAGAGCAGTACTTC. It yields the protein CASSSPGQPLEQYF.

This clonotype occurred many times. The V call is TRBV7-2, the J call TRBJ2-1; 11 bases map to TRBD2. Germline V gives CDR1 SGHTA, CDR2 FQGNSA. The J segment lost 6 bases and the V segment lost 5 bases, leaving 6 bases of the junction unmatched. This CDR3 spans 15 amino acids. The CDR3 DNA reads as TGTGCCAGCAGCCCCGGGACTAGCGGCTTCAATGAGCAGTTCTTC. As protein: CASSPGTSGFNEQFF. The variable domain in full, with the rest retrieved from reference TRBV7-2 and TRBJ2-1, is GAGVSQSPSNKVTEKGKDVELRCDPISGHTALYWYRQSLGQGLEFLIYFQGNSAPDKSGLPSDRFSAERTGGSVSTLTIQRTQQEDSAVYLCASSPGTSGFNEQFFGPGTRLTVL.

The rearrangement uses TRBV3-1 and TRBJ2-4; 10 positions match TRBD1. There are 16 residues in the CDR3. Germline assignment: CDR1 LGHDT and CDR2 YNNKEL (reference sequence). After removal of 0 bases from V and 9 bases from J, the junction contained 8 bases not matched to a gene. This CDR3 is CASSQEGTGVYIIQYF. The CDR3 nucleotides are TGTGCCAGCAGCCAAGAAGGGACAGGGGTTTATATCATTCAGTACTTC.

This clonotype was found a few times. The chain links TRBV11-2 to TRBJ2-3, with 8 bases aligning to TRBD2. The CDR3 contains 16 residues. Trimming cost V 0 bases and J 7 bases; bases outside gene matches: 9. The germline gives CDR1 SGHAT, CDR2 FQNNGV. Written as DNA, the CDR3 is TGTGCCAGCAGCTTAGATCCCGGGACTAGGCTACATACGCAGTATTTT. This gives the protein CASSLDPGTRLHTQYF.

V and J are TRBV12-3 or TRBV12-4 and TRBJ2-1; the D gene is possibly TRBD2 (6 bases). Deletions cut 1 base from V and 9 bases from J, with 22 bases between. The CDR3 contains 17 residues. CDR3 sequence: CASSLGSWLARPSEQFF. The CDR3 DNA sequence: TGTGCCAGCAGTTTAGGGTCCTGGCTAGCGAGGCCAAGTGAGCAGTTCTTC.

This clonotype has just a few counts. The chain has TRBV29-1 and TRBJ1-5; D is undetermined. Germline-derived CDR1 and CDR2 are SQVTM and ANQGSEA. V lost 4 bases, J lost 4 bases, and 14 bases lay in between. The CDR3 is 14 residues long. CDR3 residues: CSVVVTPGNQPQHF. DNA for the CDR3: TGCAGCGTTGTGGTTACCCCCGGGAATCAGCCCCAGCATTTT.

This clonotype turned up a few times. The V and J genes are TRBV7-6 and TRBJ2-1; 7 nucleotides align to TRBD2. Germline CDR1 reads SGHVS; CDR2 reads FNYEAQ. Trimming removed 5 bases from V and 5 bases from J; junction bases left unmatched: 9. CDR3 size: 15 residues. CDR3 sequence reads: CASSPSGLLNNEQFF. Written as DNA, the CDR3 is TGTGCCAGCAGCCCCTCGGGACTACTCAACAATGAGCAGTTCTTC.

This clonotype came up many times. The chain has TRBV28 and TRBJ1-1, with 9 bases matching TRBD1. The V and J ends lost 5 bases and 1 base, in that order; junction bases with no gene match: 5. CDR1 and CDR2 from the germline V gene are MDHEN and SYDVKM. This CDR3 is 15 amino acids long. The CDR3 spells CASSGTGRGNTEAFF. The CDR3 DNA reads TGTGCCAGCAGTGGGACAGGGCGGGGGAACACTGAAGCTTTCTTT. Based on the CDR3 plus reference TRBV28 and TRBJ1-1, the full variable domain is DVKVTQSSRYLVKRTGEKVFLECVQDMDHENMFWYRQDPGLGLRLIYFSYDVKMKEKGDIPEGYSVSREKKERFSLILESASTNQTSMYLCASSGTGRGNTEAFFGQGTRLTVV.

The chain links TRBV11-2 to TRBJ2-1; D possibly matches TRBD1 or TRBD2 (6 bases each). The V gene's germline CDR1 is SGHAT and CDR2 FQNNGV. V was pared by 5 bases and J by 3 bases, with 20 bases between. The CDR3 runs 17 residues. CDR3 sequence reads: CASSPKTGARLYNEQFF. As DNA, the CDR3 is TGTGCCAGCAGCCCTAAGACGGGGGCCAGACTCTACAATGAGCAGTTCTTC.

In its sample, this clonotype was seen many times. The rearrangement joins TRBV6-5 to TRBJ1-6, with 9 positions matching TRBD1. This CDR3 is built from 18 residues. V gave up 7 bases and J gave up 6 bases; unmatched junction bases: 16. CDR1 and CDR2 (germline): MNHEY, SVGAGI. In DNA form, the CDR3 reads TGTGCCAGCACGACGGGACTCCGGGACAGGGAACGTAATTCACCCCTCCACTTT. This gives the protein CASTTGLRDRERNSPLHF.